The clone carrying this T cell receptor (beta chain) was seen only a few times. Its specificity is not known. Prepared TCR beta cDNA libraries contained unique molecular identifiers. Each sample of roughly 0.95 to 10 million input T cells yielded 500,000 or so cDNA molecules, so each molecule approximated one T cell. MiXCR was run by TCRdb on the PCR reads, yielding one entry per CDR3 protein. The table shows roughly 150,000 distinct CDR3 sequences, with 35% to 40% occurring only once. This record comes from a study of post-analysis software for immune sequencing data. Study results and limitations: Pronounced co-clustering by F measure was evident among identically batched samples. There was significantly lower normalized Chao1 diversity in multiple sclerosis patients than in controls. The study found TRBV5-6, TRBV5-1 and TRBV20-1 among about five TRBV segments more frequent in patients than controls.

The germline V gene encodes CDR1 DFQATT and CDR2 SNEGSKA (reference sequence). The CDR3 has 13 residues. The junction had 6 bases not matched to a gene; V was cut back by 6 bases and J by 10 bases. The chain joins TRBV20-1 to TRBJ2-3; TRBD2 matches 14 bases. The clonotype was recovered from a girl aged 5 to 17 with multiple sclerosis. Sequencing used blood, obtained after autologous hematopoietic stem cell transplantation. CDR3 residues: CSAGTSGSIAQYF. CDR3 DNA: TGCAGTGCAGGGACTAGCGGGAGTATCGCGCAGTATTTT.